This TCR beta chain was observed in a study of regulatory T cells in long-lasting Graves disease. Study-wide findings and caveats: Exclusively peripheral blood, rather than thyroid tissue, was studied. Small sample size may have lowered accuracy. Public clonotype sharing was higher in persistent than newly diagnosed patients.

Time point indicated: persistent/refractory GD, antithyroid drugs over 5 years with positive TRAb. Researchers made the TCR library from RNA that was extracted from PBMCs. TCR beta libraries were built with iRepertoire HTBI primers and Arm-PCR of CDR3 regions. Original processing notes: In the combined samples, approximately 64 TRBV and 15 or so TRBJ segments were identified. TCRdb reprocessed the multiplex PCR reads via MiXCR and lists one record per CDR3 protein. These V and J calls rely on TCRdb rather than the paper's analysis. The sample has under 500,000 distinct CDR3 sequences, roughly 20% seen once; the top ten hold about 7.8%. This clonotype was counted only a few times. Its cognate antigen is unknown. The germline CDR1 and CDR2 sequences are SGHDN and FVKESK. V was shortened by 4 bases and J by 4 bases, with 13 bases between the two germline ends. This CDR3 is built from 14 residues.

This material consisted of peripheral blood mononuclear cells (PBMCs), taken when the disease was refractory, from a patient treated with antithyroid drugs. The chain combines TRBV14 with TRBJ1-1; D not certain. The origin of this receptor is a female donor with Graves disease. The CDR3 sequence is CASSPRRWGTEAFF. The CDR3 DNA follows: TGTGCCAGCAGCCCAAGGAGGTGGGGCACTGAAGCTTTCTTT.